This T cell receptor (beta chain) was found in a study of T cell changes during pregnancy in multiple sclerosis. Germline-derived CDR1 and CDR2 are KGHSH and LQKENI. V lost 5 bases to trimming and J lost 1 base; unmatched junction nucleotides: 2. The CDR3 has 15 residues. TCRdb's copy holds only in-frame clones and misses some; the assay was immunoSEQ multiplex PCR. Of under 95,000 clones listed, about 93% are singletons. This receptor was identified in a female donor in good health, enrolled as a control in a pregnancy study. The rearrangement uses TRBV18 and TRBJ2-3, with 11 bases aligning to TRBD2. Sequenced material: peripheral blood, taken in the second trimester of pregnancy. CDR3 sequence (DNA): TGTGCCAGCTCATCGACTAGCGGGGGCACAGATACGCAGTATTTT. Its protein is CASSSTSGGTDTQYF. Drawing the rest from reference TRBV18 and TRBJ2-3, the complete variable domain is NAGVMQNPRHLVRRRGQEARLRCSPMKGHSHVYWYRQLPEEGLKFMVYLQKENIIDESGMPKERFSAEFPKEGPSILRIQQVVRGDSAAYFCASSSTSGGTDTQYFGPGTRLTVL.